Each of the 8 T cell receptor beta chains below was sequenced from the same sample in a study of cytomegalovirus exposure and HLA in healthy donors. PCR primers comprised 60 Vbeta and 13 Jbeta primers. The protocol was immunoSEQ multiplex PCR, while the TCRdb copy is restricted to in-frame clones and leaves out a portion. The sample carries 100,000 to 150,000 clones, under 85% recorded once. What was sequenced was PBMCs. These receptors were obtained from a woman between 45 and 60 years old in good health and CMV-seropositive.

This chain connects TRBV18 to TRBJ1-5; 7 nucleotides agree with TRBD1. Germline V gene sequence: CDR1 KGHSH, CDR2 LQKENI. J gave up 4 bases and V 4 bases, and 7 bases lay outside the gene matches. The CDR3 has 15 amino acids. The DNA of the CDR3 is TGTGCCAGCTCACGTAACAGGGGCCAAAATCAGCCCCAGCATTTT. It encodes CASSRNRGQNQPQHF.

A few counts support this clone. This chain's CDR3 is CASSLASRGNQPQHF. The CDR3 nucleotides read TGTGCCAGCAGCTTAGCAAGCCGGGGGAATCAGCCCCAGCATTTT. V gene TRBV7-2 combines with J gene TRBJ1-5; D may be TRBD1 (5 bases). The germline CDR1 and CDR2 sequences are SGHTA and FQGNSA. Trimming removed 0 bases at V and 4 bases at J, with 10 bases between. This CDR3 region has 15 residues.

This chain uses TRBV6-1 with TRBJ1-1; a weak D match, TRBD1 (6 bases). Trimming cost V 6 bases and J 3 bases, with 11 bases left between them. The CDR3 is made up of 13 amino acids. Germline-derived CDR1 and CDR2 are MNHNS and SASEGT. For the CDR3, the DNA is TGTGCCAGCAGCTTACAGGGTTACACTGAAGCTTTCTTT. This translates into CASSLQGYTEAFF.

The chain joins TRBV27 to TRBJ1-5; maybe TRBD1 (5 bases). This CDR3 contains 17 residues. Per germline, CDR1 MNHEY and CDR2 SMNVEV (reference sequence). V was pared by 4 bases and J by 1 base, with 17 bases between. The CDR3 DNA follows: TGTGCCAGCAGTTCCCAGGGATTATCAGTCAGCAATCAGCCCCAGCATTTT. Translated: CASSSQGLSVSNQPQHF.

This clone has more than one count but fewer than ten. The rearrangement uses TRBV6-5 and TRBJ2-7; D possibly corresponds to TRBD1 (6 bases). The CDR3 contains 14 residues. Trimming stripped 6 bases from V and 9 bases from J, with 21 bases between. The germline gives CDR1 MNHEY, CDR2 SVGAGI. The CDR3 nucleotides read TGTGCCAGCAGGCCGGGACATCAATCATATCGGCAGTACTTC. Its protein product is CASRPGHQSYRQYF.

This clone occurred a few times. The rearrangement links TRBV7-3 to TRBJ2-1; 8 nucleotides match TRBD1. V lost 3 bases, J lost 2 bases, and 3 bases stayed unmatched. CDR3 size: 15 residues. Germline values: CDR1 SGHTA, CDR2 FQGTGA. In nucleotides, the CDR3 is TGTGCCAGCAGCTTCGGACAGGGAGCCTACAATGAGCAGTTCTTC. Translating gives CASSFGQGAYNEQFF.

The chain is built from TRBV5-1 and TRBJ2-1, with 9 positions matching TRBD2. Germline V lookup: CDR1 SGHRS, CDR2 YFSETQ. The CDR3 runs to 19 residues. Losses at the gene ends were 3 bases for V and 6 bases for J; bases not matched to a gene: 19. CDR3 DNA: TGCGCCAGCAGCTCGCAACTTCGGACGACTAGCGGAGACTCCAATGAGCAGTTCTTC. It translates to CASSSQLRTTSGDSNEQFF.

The chain uses TRBV4-2 and TRBJ2-7; 7 bases match TRBD2. CDR1 and CDR2 (germline): LGHNA, YNFKEQ. The CDR3 length is 16 residues. Trimming cost V 0 bases and J 1 base; bases outside gene matches: 6. CDR3 residues: CASSQEGSGDSYEQYF. The CDR3 DNA sequence: TGTGCCAGCAGCCAAGAGGGCAGCGGGGATTCCTACGAGCAGTACTTC.